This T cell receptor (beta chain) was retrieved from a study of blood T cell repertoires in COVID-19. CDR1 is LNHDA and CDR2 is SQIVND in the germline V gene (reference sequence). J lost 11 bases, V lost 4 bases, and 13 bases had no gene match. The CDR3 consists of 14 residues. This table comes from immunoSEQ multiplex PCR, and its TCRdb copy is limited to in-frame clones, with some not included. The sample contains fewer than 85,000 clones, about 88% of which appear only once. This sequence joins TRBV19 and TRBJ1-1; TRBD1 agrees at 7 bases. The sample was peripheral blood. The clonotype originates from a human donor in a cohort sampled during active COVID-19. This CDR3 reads CASSRTSTGSDAFF. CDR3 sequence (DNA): TGTGCCAGTAGTAGGACCTCGACAGGGTCCGACGCTTTCTTT.